This passage covers 28 T cell receptor beta chains from one sample sequenced in a study of radiotherapy plus CTLA-4 blockade in lung cancer. Clones were read by immunoSEQ multiplex PCR, and TCRdb kept only the in-frame ones, dropping some. The sample records 50,000 to 65,000 clones, approximately 80% being singletons. Here the sequenced sample was peripheral blood, taken from a patient treated with radiotherapy plus ipilimumab. The receptor source for this set is a human donor with non-small cell lung cancer whose response to radiotherapy plus ipilimumab could not be evaluated.

The CDR3 region has the DNA TGCGCCAGCAGCCAAGTAACAGGGACGAACTATGGCTACACCTTC. Its protein is CASSQVTGTNYGYTF. The V call is TRBV4-3, the J call TRBJ1-2; D perhaps matches TRBD1 (6 bases). CDR3 length equals 15 residues. The ends were cut back, 1 base at V and 2 bases at J, with 11 bases in the middle. Germline V gene sequence: CDR1 LGHNA, CDR2 YSLEER.

The chain carries TRBV5-8 and TRBJ1-5, with a possible D match to TRBD1 (6 bases). Germline CDR1 reads SGHTS; CDR2 reads YDEGEE. With 1 base removed from V and 3 bases from J, the gap between germline ends came to 11 bases. The CDR3 sequence is 15 residues long. The CDR3 nucleotides are TGTGCCAGCAGCTTGTTACAGGGATCCAATCAGCCCCAGCATTTT. Translated, it gives CASSLLQGSNQPQHF.

This chain connects TRBV2 to TRBJ1-1; 8 nucleotides match TRBD1. The CDR3 spans 16 residues. Germline CDR1 SNHLY, CDR2 FYNNEI. With V trimmed by 0 bases and J by 2 bases, 5 bases remained unmatched. CDR3 in DNA: TGTGCCAGCAGTGAAGCTAAAGACAGGGGTAACACTGAAGCTTTCTTT. Amino acid sequence: CASSEAKDRGNTEAFF.

This chain connects TRBV19 to TRBJ1-1; perhaps TRBD1 as D (6 bases). CDR3 length equals 11 residues. CDR1 and CDR2 (germline): LNHDA, SQIVND (reference sequence). V lost 7 bases to trimming and J lost 10 bases, with 13 bases between them. CDR3 in DNA: TGTGCCAGTACCTCGCCGGACAGAGCTTTCTTT. Translating gives CASTSPDRAFF.

The sample holds one count of this clone. The chain couples TRBV6-4 to TRBJ2-7, with a weak D call TRBD2 (5 bases). The germline V gene has CDR1 MRHNA and CDR2 SNTAGT. V was pared by 1 base and J by 6 bases, with 13 bases between. The CDR3 is made up of 14 amino acids. Written as DNA, the CDR3 is TGTGCCAGCAGTGACTGGTCCGGGAAGGTCGAGCAGTACTTC. It specifies CASSDWSGKVEQYF.

The chain is built from TRBV5-1 and TRBJ2-5, with TRBD2 identical over 7 bases. The ends lost 3 bases at V and 4 bases at J; junction bases unmatched: 9. Per germline, CDR1 SGHRS and CDR2 YFSETQ. This CDR3 has 15 amino acids. CDR3 residues: CASSSWIGGGETQYF. DNA of the CDR3: TGCGCCAGCAGCTCCTGGATTGGCGGGGGAGAGACCCAGTACTTC.

This chain links TRBV6-5 with TRBJ1-5, with 10 bases lining up with TRBD1. CDR1 and CDR2 from the germline V gene are MNHEY and SVGAGI. This CDR3 is 16 amino acids long. After removal of 0 bases from V and 6 bases from J, the junction contained 5 bases not matched to a gene. The CDR3, as DNA: TGTGCCAGCAGTTACTCCGGGACAGGGGCCGGTCAGCCCCAGCATTTT. It specifies CASSYSGTGAGQPQHF.

A few counts support this clone. CDR3 residues: CASSLADSGAYEQYF. Here the CDR3 DNA reads TGTGCCAGCAGCTTAGCTGATAGCGGTGCCTACGAGCAGTACTTC. The gene calls are TRBV11-2 and TRBJ2-7; possibly TRBD2 for D (6 bases). The CDR3 runs 15 residues. Germline V gene data show CDR1 as SGHAT and CDR2 as FQNNGV. With 1 base removed from V and 2 bases from J, the gap between germline ends came to 12 bases.

The CDR3 spells CASSQDGQGQNEKLFF. CDR3 nucleotide sequence: TGCGCCAGCAGCCAAGATGGTCAGGGGCAAAATGAAAAACTGTTTTTT. This sequence joins TRBV4-3 and TRBJ1-4; D is perhaps TRBD1 (6 bases). V was trimmed by 0 bases and J by 5 bases, leaving 13 bases between them. CDR3 length equals 16 residues. CDR1 is LGHNA and CDR2 is YSLEER in the germline V gene.

This clone was seen more than once but under ten times. The chain links TRBV6-6 to TRBJ2-5, with TRBD2 identical over 7 bases. Germline V gene data show CDR1 as MNHNY and CDR2 as SVGAGI (reference sequence). The CDR3 loop spans 14 amino acids. With V trimmed by 6 bases and J by 0 bases, 4 bases remained unmatched. CDR3 region: CASRGTTYQETQYF. In DNA, the CDR3 is TGTGCCAGCAGAGGGACTACCTACCAAGAGACCCAGTACTTC.

The J gene is TRBJ1-2, the V gene TRBV7-9; D perhaps matches TRBD1 (6 bases). The CDR3 runs to 13 residues. Germline V gene data show CDR1 as SEHNR and CDR2 as FQNEAQ (reference sequence). The V end lost 2 bases, the J end lost 4 bases, and 8 bases lay between the germline ends. CDR3 amino acids: CASSLSDSYGYTF. CDR3 sequence (DNA): TGTGCCAGCAGCTTATCGGACAGCTATGGCTACACCTTC.

The V call is TRBV5-1, the J call TRBJ2-2; D perhaps matches TRBD1 (5 bases). Germline V gives CDR1 SGHRS, CDR2 YFSETQ. The CDR3 consists of 17 residues. V lost 0 bases to trimming and J lost 6 bases, with 18 bases between them. The CDR3 DNA reads TGCGCCAGCAGCTTGGCCCCTGGGGCAAGTGGAGCCGGGGAGCTGTTTTTT. Its protein is CASSLAPGASGAGELFF.

CDR3 amino acids: CASSGGGVRDIQYF. The CDR3 bases are TGTGCCAGCAGCGGAGGGGGCGTTCGGGACATTCAGTACTTC. J is TRBJ2-4 and V is TRBV5-4; D may be TRBD1 (7 bases). CDR3 length: 14 residues. Germline loops: CDR1 SGHNT, CDR2 YYREEE (reference sequence). Trimming cost V 4 bases and J 8 bases, with 16 bases left between them.

The rearrangement links TRBV23-1 to TRBJ2-1; TRBD2 is a possible D gene (5 bases). TRBV23-1 is an ORF; its function is uncertain. Trimming left V 5 bases short and J 3 bases short, with 5 bases between. The CDR3 spans 12 residues. The CDR3 DNA reads TGCGCCAGCAGTGGGAGCTACAATGAGCAGTTCTTC. It codes for CASSGSYNEQFF.

J is TRBJ1-1 and V is TRBV7-5. TRBV7-5 is reported as a pseudogene. This CDR3 contains 10 residues. CDR3 bases: TGTGCCAGACGGAGCACTGAAGCTTTCTTT. Translated: CARRSTEAFF.

The chain couples TRBV6-6 to TRBJ1-2; TRBD1 might be the D (5 bases). Germline V gene lookup returns CDR1 MNHNY and CDR2 SVGAGI (reference sequence). Trimming stripped 0 bases from V and 4 bases from J, with 12 bases between. The CDR3 covers 15 residues. CDR3 loop: CASSYSVGAPYGYTF. CDR3 DNA sequence: TGTGCCAGCAGTTACTCGGTAGGGGCTCCCTATGGCTACACCTTC.

This clone was observed a handful of times. V gene TRBV27 combines with J gene TRBJ1-1; no firm D call. Germline CDR1 MNHEY, CDR2 SMNVEV (reference sequence). V was clipped by 4 bases and J by 0 bases, with 3 bases between them. This CDR3 spans 12 amino acids. The CDR3 loop reads CASSSVNTEAFF. CDR3 nucleotide sequence: TGTGCCAGCAGTTCCGTGAACACTGAAGCTTTCTTT.

Here the CDR3 reads CASSQGGWDTQYF. CDR3 nucleotides: TGCGCCAGCAGCCAAGGAGGGTGGGATACGCAGTATTTT. The V gene is TRBV4-1, the J gene TRBJ2-3, with a tentative D call TRBD2 (5 bases). V shed 1 base and J shed 6 bases, with 8 bases lying between them. The CDR3 is 13 amino acids. The germline CDR1 and CDR2 sequences are MGHRA and YSYEKL.

The chain carries TRBV30 and TRBJ1-5, with 7 bases lining up with TRBD1. V trimming: 2 bases; J trimming: 4 bases; junction bases outside the gene matches: 2. CDR3 size: 13 residues. Germline CDR1 reads GTSNPN; CDR2 reads SVGIG (reference sequence). CDR3 sequence reads: CAWSLQGNQPQHF. The CDR3 DNA reads TGTGCCTGGAGTCTACAGGGGAATCAGCCCCAGCATTTT. The variable domain in full, completed from reference TRBV30 and TRBJ1-5, reads SQTIHQWPATLVQPVGSPLSLECTVEGTSNPNLYWYRQAAGRGLQLLFYSVGIGQISSEVPQNLSASRPQDRQFILSSKKLLLSDSGFYLCAWSLQGNQPQHFGDGTRLSIL.

The V and J genes are TRBV7-9 and TRBJ1-1; a weak D match, TRBD1 (5 bases). With 5 bases removed from V and 7 bases from J, the gap between germline ends came to 8 bases. This CDR3 spans 11 amino acids. Germline V gene sequence: CDR1 SEHNR, CDR2 FQNEAQ (reference sequence). Here the CDR3 reads CASSDDSEAFF. In DNA form, the CDR3 reads TGTGCCAGCAGCGATGACAGTGAAGCTTTCTTT.

The chain recombines TRBV2 with TRBJ1-5, with 9 bases fitting TRBD1. Germline loops: CDR1 SNHLY, CDR2 FYNNEI. This CDR3 has 15 residues. J gave up 4 bases and V 6 bases, and 7 bases lay outside the gene matches. The CDR3 reads CASSLDRGENQPQHF. The DNA for the CDR3 is TGTGCCAGCAGCCTCGACAGGGGGGAAAATCAGCCCCAGCATTTT.

The rearrangement joins TRBV2 to TRBJ1-6, with 11 bases that match TRBD1. CDR3 length: 21 amino acids. The germline V gene encodes CDR1 SNHLY and CDR2 FYNNEI. V lost 0 bases and J lost 7; bases outside the gene matches: 17. CDR3 nucleotides: TGTGCCAGCAGTGAAGCGCTTGGGGGACAGGGGGGGCTCGGGATGAATTCACCCCTCCACTTT. This translates into CASSEALGGQGGLGMNSPLHF.

V is TRBV5-1 and J is TRBJ2-3, with 7 bases lining up with TRBD1. Germline CDR1 SGHRS, CDR2 YFSETQ. Trimming at V came to 3 bases and at J to 5 bases, leaving 9 bases not matched to a gene. This CDR3 is built from 15 residues. The DNA of the CDR3 is TGCGCCAGCAGCTCACAGGGGTGGCAGGGAGATACGCAGTATTTT. This encodes CASSSQGWQGDTQYF.

This clone was recorded many times. The chain couples TRBV6-1 to TRBJ2-1, with D hard to call. The CDR3 loop spans 13 amino acids. Trimming stripped 5 bases from V and 9 bases from J, with 14 bases between. Per germline, CDR1 MNHNS and CDR2 SASEGT. The CDR3 loop reads CASSPDWRSEQFF. Here the CDR3 DNA reads TGTGCCAGCAGTCCTGACTGGCGTAGTGAGCAGTTCTTC.

The V and J genes are TRBV28 and TRBJ2-7; tentatively, D is TRBD1 (6 bases). The V gene's germline CDR1 is MDHEN and CDR2 SYDVKM. With 8 bases removed from V and 5 bases from J, the gap between germline ends came to 25 bases. The CDR3 consists of 16 residues. CDR3 loop: CASLTPTPGQRNEQYF. The CDR3 coding sequence is TGTGCCAGCCTTACCCCTACCCCCGGACAGAGGAACGAGCAGTACTTC.

This chain links TRBV10-1 with TRBJ1-6; D gene ambiguous. The CDR3 contains 11 residues. V lost 7 bases and J 6 bases, leaving 4 bases between the germline ends. Per germline, CDR1 WNHNN and CDR2 SYGVQD (reference sequence). CDR3 DNA: TGCGCCAGCAACAGTAATTCACCCCTCCACTTT. Its translation is CASNSNSPLHF.

The chain is built from TRBV4-1 and TRBJ2-7; D gene ambiguous. V lost 3 bases, J lost 0 bases, and 9 bases lay in between. CDR1 and CDR2 (germline): MGHRA, YSYEKL. The CDR3 consists of 14 residues. The chain's CDR3 is CASSQSESSYEQYF. The CDR3 bases are TGCGCCAGCAGCCAGAGCGAGAGCTCCTACGAGCAGTACTTC.

V gene TRBV21-1 combines with J gene TRBJ2-5; the D call in the table, TRBD1, was not verified against the DNA. TRBV21-1 is deemed a pseudogene. This CDR3 has 19 amino acids. CDR3 sequence reads: CASSKALVRDRGLGETQYF. The CDR3 DNA sequence: TGTGCCAGCAGCAAAGCGCTGGTCCGGGACAGGGGGCTGGGAGAGACCCAGTACTTC.